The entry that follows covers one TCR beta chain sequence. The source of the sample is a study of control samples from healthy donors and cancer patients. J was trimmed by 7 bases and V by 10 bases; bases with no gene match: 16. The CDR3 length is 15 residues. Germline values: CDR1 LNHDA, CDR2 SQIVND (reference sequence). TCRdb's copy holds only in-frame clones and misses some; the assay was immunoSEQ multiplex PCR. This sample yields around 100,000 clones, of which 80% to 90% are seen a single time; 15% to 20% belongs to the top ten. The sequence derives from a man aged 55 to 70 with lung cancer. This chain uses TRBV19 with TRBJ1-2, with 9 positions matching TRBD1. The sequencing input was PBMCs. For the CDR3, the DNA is TGTGCCACCAAATCCAGGGACAGGGACTCTGGTGGCTACACCTTC. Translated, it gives CATKSRDRDSGGYTF.